This TCR beta chain was retrieved from a study of beta chain features in type 1 diabetes. The study's findings and limits: More deletions and fewer insertions at VDJ junctions were seen in type 1 diabetes patients.

A word on this clone: Antigen: not known.

The isolated RNA, all of it, was reverse transcribed, so expressed TCRB transcripts were what got sequenced. The assay was immunoSEQ multiplex PCR, and TCRdb's table has in-frame clones only and misses some. This table has 200,000 to 250,000 clones, over 65% appearing once. V was cut by 4 bases and J by 4 bases, with 9 bases left in between. This CDR3 contains 12 residues. CDR1 and CDR2 (germline): GTSNPN, SVGIG (reference sequence). Sequences were obtained from naive CD4+ T cells from blood. J is TRBJ2-3 and V is TRBV30; no clear D gene. The receptor was isolated from a man aged 25-45 years in good health. The CDR3 reads CAWTEPSDTQYF. Written as DNA, the CDR3 is TGTGCCTGGACCGAGCCATCAGATACGCAGTATTTT.